One sample yielded the 2 T cell receptor delta chains listed below, sequenced in a study of gamma-delta chains in newborns, infants, children. TCRdb redid clone calling on the reads using CATT. Seen here are more than 9,000 delta-chain clones, 3.5% observed once, and the top ten hold roughly 8.9%. The sequenced sample was blood. These receptors were obtained from a child who was a newborn, infant or young child, either healthy, febrile or measles-vaccinated (not recorded which).

The V gene is TRDV3, the J gene TRDJ3; TRDD3 matches at 7 bases. Unmatched junction bases numbered 10, after V lost 2 bases and J lost 0 bases. Germline CDR1 reads TVYSNPD; CDR2 reads GDNSRS (reference sequence). The CDR3 contains 18 residues. The CDR3 coding sequence is TGTGCCTTTGCGTTGGTGGGGGACAGCTCCTGGGACACCCGACAGATGTTTTTC. This translates into CAFALVGDSSWDTRQMFF.

Remarks on this clone: An end of the junction differs from the germline gene, which may be a read error. The same CDR3 can be traced to other DNA sequences in this sample. The CDR3 DNA reads TGCGCTCTTGGGGAATCCTGGGGGATTCGGTTGACAGCACAACTCTTCTTT. Translation gives CALGESWGIRLTAQLFF. The V call is TRDV1, the J call TRDJ2, with 9 nucleotides matching TRDD3. This CDR3 is 17 amino acids long. Germline CDR1 is TSWWSYY and CDR2 is QGS.